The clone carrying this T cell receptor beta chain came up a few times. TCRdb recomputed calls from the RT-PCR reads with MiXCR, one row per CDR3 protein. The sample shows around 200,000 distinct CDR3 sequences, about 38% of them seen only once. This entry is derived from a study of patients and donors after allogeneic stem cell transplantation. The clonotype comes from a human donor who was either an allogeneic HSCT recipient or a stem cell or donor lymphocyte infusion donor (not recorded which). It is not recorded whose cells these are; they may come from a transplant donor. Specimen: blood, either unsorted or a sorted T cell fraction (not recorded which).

The CDR3 sequence: CASTGGGKLFF. The CDR3 DNA follows: TGTGCCAGCACCGGAGGGGGAAAACTGTTTTTT. The chain combines TRBV6-5 with TRBJ1-4; D perhaps matches TRBD1 (6 bases). V dropped 7 bases and J dropped 10 bases, with 10 bases sitting between them. From germline, CDR1 is MNHEY and CDR2 SVGAGI. This CDR3 comprises 11 residues.